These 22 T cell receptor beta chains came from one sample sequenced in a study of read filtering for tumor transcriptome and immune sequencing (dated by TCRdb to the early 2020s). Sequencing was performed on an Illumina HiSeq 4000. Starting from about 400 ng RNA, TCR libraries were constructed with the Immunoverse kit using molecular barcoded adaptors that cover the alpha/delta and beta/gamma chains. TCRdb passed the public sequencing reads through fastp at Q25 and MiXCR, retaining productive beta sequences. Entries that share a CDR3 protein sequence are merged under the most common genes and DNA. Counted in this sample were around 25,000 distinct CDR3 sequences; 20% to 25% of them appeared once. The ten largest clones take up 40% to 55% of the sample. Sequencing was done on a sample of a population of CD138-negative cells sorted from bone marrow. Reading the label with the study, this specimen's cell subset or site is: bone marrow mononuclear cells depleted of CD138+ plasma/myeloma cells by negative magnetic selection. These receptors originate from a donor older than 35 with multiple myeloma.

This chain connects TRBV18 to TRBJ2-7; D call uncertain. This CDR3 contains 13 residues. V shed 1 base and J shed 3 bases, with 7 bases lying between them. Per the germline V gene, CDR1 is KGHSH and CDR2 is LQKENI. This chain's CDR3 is CASSPRRSYEQYF. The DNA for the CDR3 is TGTGCCAGCTCACCACGCAGGAGCTACGAGCAGTACTTC.

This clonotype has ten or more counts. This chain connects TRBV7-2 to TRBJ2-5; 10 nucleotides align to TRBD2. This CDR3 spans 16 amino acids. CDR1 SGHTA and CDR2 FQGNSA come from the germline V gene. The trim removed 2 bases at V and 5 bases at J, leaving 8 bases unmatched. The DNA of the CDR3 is TGTGCCAGCAGCTTATGGGCTAGCGGGGGCCGGGAGACCCAGTACTTC. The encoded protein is CASSLWASGGRETQYF. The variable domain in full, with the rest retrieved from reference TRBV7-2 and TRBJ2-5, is GAGVSQSPSNKVTEKGKDVELRCDPISGHTALYWYRQSLGQGLEFLIYFQGNSAPDKSGLPSDRFSAERTGGSVSTLTIQRTQQEDSAVYLCASSLWASGGRETQYFGPGTRLLVL.

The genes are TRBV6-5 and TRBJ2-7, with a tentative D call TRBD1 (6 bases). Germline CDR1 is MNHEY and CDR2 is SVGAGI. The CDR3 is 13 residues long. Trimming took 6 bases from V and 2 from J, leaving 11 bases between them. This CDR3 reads CASRPTGPYEQYF. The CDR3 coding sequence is TGTGCCAGCAGACCCACAGGGCCCTACGAGCAGTACTTC.

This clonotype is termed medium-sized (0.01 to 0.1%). CDR3 loop: CASSLETRVFF. The CDR3 nucleotides read TGTGCCAGCAGCTTAGAAACCCGGGTCTTCTTC. The chain is built from TRBV11-2 and TRBJ2-1, with no clear D. With 0 bases removed from V and 16 bases from J, the gap between germline ends came to 10 bases. This CDR3 comprises 11 residues. Germline assignment: CDR1 SGHAT and CDR2 FQNNGV.

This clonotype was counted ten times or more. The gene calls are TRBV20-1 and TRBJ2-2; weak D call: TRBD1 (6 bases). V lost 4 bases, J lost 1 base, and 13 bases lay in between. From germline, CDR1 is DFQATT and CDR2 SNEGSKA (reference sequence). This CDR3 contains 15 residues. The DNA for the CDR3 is TGCAGTGCTACGAAGGGGGTTCGGAACACCGGGGAGCTGTTTTTT. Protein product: CSATKGVRNTGELFF.

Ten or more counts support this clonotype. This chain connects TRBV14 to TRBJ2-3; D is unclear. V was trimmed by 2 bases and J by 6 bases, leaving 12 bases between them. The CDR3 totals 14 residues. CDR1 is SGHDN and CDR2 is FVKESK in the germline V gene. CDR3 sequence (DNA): TGTGCCAGCAGCCAAACAGACGTGTTTGATACGCAGTATTTT. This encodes CASSQTDVFDTQYF.

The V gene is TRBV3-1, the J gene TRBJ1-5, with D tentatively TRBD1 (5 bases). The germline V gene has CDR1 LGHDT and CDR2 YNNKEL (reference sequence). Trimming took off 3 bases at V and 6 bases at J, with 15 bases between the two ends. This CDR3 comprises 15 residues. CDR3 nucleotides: TGTGCCAGCAGCCAGGGGGGGAGTATGGCTCAGCCCCAGCATTTT. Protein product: CASSQGGSMAQPQHF.

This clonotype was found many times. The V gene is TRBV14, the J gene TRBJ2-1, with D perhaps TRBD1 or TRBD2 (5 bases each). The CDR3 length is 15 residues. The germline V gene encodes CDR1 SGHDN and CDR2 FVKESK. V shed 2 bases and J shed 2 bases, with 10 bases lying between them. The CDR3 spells CASSQSPGPYNEQFF. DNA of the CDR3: TGTGCCAGCAGCCAATCACCGGGGCCCTACAATGAGCAGTTCTTC.

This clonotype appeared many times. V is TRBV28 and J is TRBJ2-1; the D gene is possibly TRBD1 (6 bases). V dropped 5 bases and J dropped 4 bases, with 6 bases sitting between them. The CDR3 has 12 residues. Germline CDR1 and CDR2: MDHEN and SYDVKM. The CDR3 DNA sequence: TGTGCCAGCAGTGGACAGTACAATGAGCAGTTCTTC. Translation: CASSGQYNEQFF. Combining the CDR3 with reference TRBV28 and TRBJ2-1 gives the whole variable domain DVKVTQSSRYLVKRTGEKVFLECVQDMDHENMFWYRQDPGLGLRLIYFSYDVKMKEKGDIPEGYSVSREKKERFSLILESASTNQTSMYLCASSGQYNEQFFGPGTRLTVL.

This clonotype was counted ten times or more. The CDR3 DNA reads TGTGCCAGCAGGCCCGGGGGGGAGACCCAGTACTTC. Its protein product is CASRPGGETQYF. The gene calls are TRBV6-6 and TRBJ2-5; TRBD2 matches 7 bases. After removal of 6 bases from V and 5 bases from J, the junction contained 3 bases not matched to a gene. This CDR3 is built from 12 residues. From germline, CDR1 is MNHNY and CDR2 SVGAGI (reference sequence).

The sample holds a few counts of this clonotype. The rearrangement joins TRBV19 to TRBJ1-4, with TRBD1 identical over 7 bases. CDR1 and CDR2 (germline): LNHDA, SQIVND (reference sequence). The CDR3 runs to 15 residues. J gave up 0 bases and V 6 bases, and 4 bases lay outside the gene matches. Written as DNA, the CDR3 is TGTGCCAGTAGAGGGGGCGCGTCAACTAATGAAAAACTGTTTTTT. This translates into CASRGGASTNEKLFF.

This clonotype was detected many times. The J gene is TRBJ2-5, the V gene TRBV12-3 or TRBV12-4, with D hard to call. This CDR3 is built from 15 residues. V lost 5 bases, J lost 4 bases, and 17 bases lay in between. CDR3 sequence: CASSPEIDIRETQYF. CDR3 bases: TGTGCCAGCAGTCCGGAAATAGACATTCGAGAGACCCAGTACTTC.

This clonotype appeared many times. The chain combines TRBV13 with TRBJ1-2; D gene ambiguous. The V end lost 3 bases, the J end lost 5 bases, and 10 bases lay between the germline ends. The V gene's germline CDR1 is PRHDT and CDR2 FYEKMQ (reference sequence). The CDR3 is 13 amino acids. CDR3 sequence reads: CASSLNTRYGYTF. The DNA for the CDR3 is TGTGCCAGCAGCTTGAACACCCGATATGGCTACACCTTC.

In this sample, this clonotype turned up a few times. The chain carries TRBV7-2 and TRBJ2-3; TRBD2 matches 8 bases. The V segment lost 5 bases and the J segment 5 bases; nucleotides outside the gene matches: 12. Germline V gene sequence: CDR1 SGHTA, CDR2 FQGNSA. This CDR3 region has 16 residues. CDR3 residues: CASSESRLASGDTQYF. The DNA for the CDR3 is TGTGCCAGCAGCGAAAGTCGACTAGCGAGCGGAGATACGCAGTATTTT.

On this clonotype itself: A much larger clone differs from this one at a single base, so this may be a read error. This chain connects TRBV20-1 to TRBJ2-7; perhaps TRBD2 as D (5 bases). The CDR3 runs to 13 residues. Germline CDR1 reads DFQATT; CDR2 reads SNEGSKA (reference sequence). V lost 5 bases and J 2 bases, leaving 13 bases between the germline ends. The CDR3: CSARTGGTYEQYF. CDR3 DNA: TGCAGTGCTCGGACTGGCGGAACCTACGAGCAGTACTTC.

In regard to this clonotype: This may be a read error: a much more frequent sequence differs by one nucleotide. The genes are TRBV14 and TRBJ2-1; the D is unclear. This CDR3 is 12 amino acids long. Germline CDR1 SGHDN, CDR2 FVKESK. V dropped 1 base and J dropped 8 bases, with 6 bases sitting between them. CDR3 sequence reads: CASSQGGYEQFF. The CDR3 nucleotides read TGTGCCAGCAGCCAAGGGGGATATGAGCAGTTCTTC.

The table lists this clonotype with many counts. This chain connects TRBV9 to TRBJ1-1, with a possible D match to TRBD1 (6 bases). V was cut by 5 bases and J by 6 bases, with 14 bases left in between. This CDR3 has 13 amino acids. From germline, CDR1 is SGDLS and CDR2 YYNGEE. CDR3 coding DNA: TGTGCCAGCAGGGCGACAGGAGTCGCTGAAGCTTTCTTT. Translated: CASRATGVAEAFF.

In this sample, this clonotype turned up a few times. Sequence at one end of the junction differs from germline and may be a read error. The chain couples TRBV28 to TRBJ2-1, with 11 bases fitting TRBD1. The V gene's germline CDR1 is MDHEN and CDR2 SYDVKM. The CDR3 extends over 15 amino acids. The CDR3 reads CVSSQGTGGFDEQFF. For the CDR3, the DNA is TGTGTCAGCAGTCAGGGGACAGGGGGTTTCGATGAGCAGTTCTTC.

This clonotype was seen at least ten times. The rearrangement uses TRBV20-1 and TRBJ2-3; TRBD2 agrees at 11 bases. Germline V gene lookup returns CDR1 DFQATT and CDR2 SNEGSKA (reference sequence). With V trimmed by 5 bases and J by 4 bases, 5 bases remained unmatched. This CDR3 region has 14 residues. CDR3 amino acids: CSALAGGRSDTQYF. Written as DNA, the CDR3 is TGCAGTGCTTTAGCGGGGGGGCGATCAGATACGCAGTATTTT.

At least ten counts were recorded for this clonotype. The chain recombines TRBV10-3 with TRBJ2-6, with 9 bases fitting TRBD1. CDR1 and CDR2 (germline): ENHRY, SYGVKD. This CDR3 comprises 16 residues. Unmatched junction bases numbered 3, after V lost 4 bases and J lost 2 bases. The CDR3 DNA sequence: TGTGCCATCAGTGGGACAGGGGAAGCTGGGGCCAACGTCCTGACTTTC. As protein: CAISGTGEAGANVLTF.

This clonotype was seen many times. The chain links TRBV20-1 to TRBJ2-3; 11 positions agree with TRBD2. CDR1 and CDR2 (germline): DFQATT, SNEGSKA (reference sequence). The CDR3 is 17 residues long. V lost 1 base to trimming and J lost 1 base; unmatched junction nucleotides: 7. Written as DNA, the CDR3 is TGCAGTGCTAGAGGCGTAGCGGGGGGGATCGGCACAGATACGCAGTATTTT. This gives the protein CSARGVAGGIGTDTQYF.

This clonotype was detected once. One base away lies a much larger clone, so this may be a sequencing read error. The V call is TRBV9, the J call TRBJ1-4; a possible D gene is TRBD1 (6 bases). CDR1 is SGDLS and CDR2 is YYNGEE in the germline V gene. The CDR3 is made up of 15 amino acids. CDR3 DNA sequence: TGTGCCAGCGGCGAGGGGGGGGCAACTAATGAAAAACTGATTTTT. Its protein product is CASGEGGATNEKLIF.